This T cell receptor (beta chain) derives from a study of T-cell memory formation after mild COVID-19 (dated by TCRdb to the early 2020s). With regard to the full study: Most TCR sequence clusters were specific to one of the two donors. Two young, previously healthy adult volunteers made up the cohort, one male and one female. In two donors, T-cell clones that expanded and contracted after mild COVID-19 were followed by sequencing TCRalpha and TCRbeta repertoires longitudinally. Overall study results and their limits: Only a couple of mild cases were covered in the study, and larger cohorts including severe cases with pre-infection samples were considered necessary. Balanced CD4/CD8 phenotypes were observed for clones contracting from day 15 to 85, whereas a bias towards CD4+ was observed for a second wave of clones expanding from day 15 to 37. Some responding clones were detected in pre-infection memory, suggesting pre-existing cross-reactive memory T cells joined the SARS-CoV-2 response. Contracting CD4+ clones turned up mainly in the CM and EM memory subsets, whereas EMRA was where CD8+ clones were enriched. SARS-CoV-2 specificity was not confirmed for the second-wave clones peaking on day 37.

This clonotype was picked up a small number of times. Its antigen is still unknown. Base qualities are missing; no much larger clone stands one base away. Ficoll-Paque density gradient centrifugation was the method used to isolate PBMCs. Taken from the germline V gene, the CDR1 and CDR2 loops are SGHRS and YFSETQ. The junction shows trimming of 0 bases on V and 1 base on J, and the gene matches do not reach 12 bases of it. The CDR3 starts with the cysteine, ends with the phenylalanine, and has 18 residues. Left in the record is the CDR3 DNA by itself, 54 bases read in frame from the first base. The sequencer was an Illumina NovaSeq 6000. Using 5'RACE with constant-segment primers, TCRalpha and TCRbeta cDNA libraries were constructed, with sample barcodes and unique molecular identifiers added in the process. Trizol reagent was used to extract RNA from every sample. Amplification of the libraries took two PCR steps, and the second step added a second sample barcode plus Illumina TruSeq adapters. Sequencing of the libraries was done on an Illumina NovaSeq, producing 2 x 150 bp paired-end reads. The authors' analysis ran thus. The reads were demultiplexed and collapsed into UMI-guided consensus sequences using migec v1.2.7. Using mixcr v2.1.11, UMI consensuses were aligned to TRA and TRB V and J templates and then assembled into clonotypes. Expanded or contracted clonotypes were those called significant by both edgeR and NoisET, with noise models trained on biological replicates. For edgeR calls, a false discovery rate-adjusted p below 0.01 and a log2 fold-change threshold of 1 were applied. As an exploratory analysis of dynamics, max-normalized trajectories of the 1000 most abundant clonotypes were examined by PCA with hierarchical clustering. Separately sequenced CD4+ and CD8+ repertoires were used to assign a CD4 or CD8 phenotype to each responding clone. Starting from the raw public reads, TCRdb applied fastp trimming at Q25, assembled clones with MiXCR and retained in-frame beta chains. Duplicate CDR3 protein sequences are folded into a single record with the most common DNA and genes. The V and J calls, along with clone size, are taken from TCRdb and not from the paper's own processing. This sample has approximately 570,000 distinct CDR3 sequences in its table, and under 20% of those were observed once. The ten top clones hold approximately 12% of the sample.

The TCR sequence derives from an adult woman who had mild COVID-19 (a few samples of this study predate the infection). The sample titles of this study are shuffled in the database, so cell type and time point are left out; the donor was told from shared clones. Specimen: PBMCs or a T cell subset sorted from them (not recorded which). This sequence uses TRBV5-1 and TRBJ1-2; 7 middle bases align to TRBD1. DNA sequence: TGCGCCAGCAGCTTGGGAGAACAGACAGGGAGTGGTAACTATGGCTACACCTTC. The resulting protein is CASSLGEQTGSGNYGYTF.